The source of this T cell receptor (beta chain) is a study of blood T cell repertoires in COVID-19. Study as a whole: Acute and convalescent COVID-19 specimens originated in the United States, Italy and Spain. T cells, B-cell-depleted T cells, or PBMCs supplied cDNA or gDNA.

Source study methods: Reference gene primer amplification gave nucleated cell count estimates. Profiled with immunoSEQ multiplex PCR; TCRdb holds only in-frame clones, not every one. V, J and clone size were drawn from that table, and D and trimming were deduced from the DNA. The table has about 40,000 clones, roughly four fifths seen once. The CDR3 is 14 residues long. Germline V gives CDR1 SGHTA, CDR2 FQGNSA. The V and J ends lost 5 bases and 7 bases respectively, with 14 bases between them. The genes are TRBV7-2 and TRBJ2-2; D may be TRBD1 (6 bases). Sample: peripheral blood. This clonotype was sampled from a woman aged 60-75 years with acute or convalescent COVID-19. The DNA for the CDR3 is TGTGCCAGCAGCCCGTTACAGGGTCTCGGGGAGCTGTTTTTT. Encoded protein: CASSPLQGLGELFF.